The next 13 T cell receptor beta chains were all read from a single sample in a study of cytomegalovirus exposure and HLA in healthy donors. In the PCR, 60 Vbeta and 13 Jbeta primers were used. Data came from immunoSEQ multiplex PCR; TCRdb stores just in-frame clones and leaves some out. The table has about 170,000 clones, roughly 81% seen once. Specimen: PBMCs. All receptors derive from a man under 40 in good health and CMV-seropositive.

The chain combines TRBV7-3 with TRBJ2-3; the D gene is possibly TRBD1 (6 bases). V lost 2 bases to trimming and J lost 1 base, with 25 bases between them. This CDR3 is 20 amino acids long. Germline-derived CDR1 and CDR2 are SGHTA and FQGTGA. The CDR3 loop is CASSLSPLGSQGWGTDTQYF. The CDR3, as DNA: TGTGCCAGCAGCTTATCTCCCCTGGGGAGCCAGGGGTGGGGCACAGATACGCAGTATTTT.

This clone was observed a single time. The V and J genes are TRBV7-9 and TRBJ2-3; perhaps TRBD2 as D (6 bases). Trimming pared 2 bases from V and 5 bases from J, leaving 14 bases between. The germline V gene has CDR1 SEHNR and CDR2 FQNEAQ (reference sequence). This CDR3 has 15 amino acids. CDR3 region: CASSLRSGDGDTQYF. For the CDR3, the DNA is TGTGCCAGCAGCTTACGTAGCGGAGACGGAGATACGCAGTATTTT.

The rearrangement links TRBV7-2 to TRBJ1-1, with D uncertain. Between the trimmed V and J ends, which lost 3 bases and 3 bases, there was a span of 8 bases. The CDR3 length is 13 residues. CDR1 and CDR2 (germline): SGHTA, FQGNSA. The CDR3 region is CASSLGTYTEAFF. CDR3 bases: TGTGCCAGCAGCTTGGGCACCTACACTGAAGCTTTCTTT.

The V call is TRBV6-5, the J call TRBJ2-7, with 7 bases matching TRBD2. This CDR3 has 15 amino acids. V lost 10 bases and J lost 0; bases outside the gene matches: 12. Germline V gene sequence: CDR1 MNHEY, CDR2 SVGAGI. Here the CDR3 reads CATGKREGPSYEQYF. As DNA, the CDR3 is TGTGCCACGGGGAAGCGGGAAGGTCCCTCCTACGAGCAGTACTTC.

The V and J genes are TRBV5-6 and TRBJ2-2; no clear D. CDR3 size: 15 residues. V was clipped by 0 bases and J by 0 bases, with 6 bases between them. Germline CDR1 and CDR2: SGHDT and YYEEEE. The CDR3 coding sequence is TGTGCCAGCAGCTTGGGAGCTCCGAACACCGGGGAGCTGTTTTTT. Amino acid sequence: CASSLGAPNTGELFF.

The chain uses TRBV6-1 and TRBJ2-5, with 7 bases that match TRBD1. The CDR3 spans 13 residues. V shed 5 bases and J 1 base; nucleotides not matched to a gene: 1. CDR1 and CDR2 from the germline V gene are MNHNS and SASEGT. This CDR3 reads CASSRDSQETQYF. CDR3 coding DNA: TGTGCCAGCAGTCGGGACAGCCAAGAGACCCAGTACTTC.

The rearrangement joins TRBV6-5 to TRBJ2-1; D is unresolved. V was shortened by 0 bases and J by 5 bases, with 8 bases between the two germline ends. Germline lookup yields CDR1 MNHEY and CDR2 SVGAGI. The CDR3 length is 14 residues. The CDR3 sequence is CASSYSMGHNEQFF. The CDR3 nucleotides read TGTGCCAGCAGTTACTCTATGGGCCACAATGAGCAGTTCTTC.

The V gene is TRBV9, the J gene TRBJ2-7; weak D call: TRBD1 (5 bases). Per germline, CDR1 SGDLS and CDR2 YYNGEE. Trimming removed 7 bases from V and 3 bases from J, with 14 bases in between. The CDR3 is 13 amino acids. The CDR3 DNA sequence: TGTGCCAGCCCTCCGACAGAACGCTACGAGCAGTACGTC. As protein: CASPPTERYEQYV.

V usage is TRBV10-1 and J usage is TRBJ2-1, with 9 bases matching TRBD2. This CDR3 spans 17 amino acids. V lost 5 bases, J lost 4 bases, and 12 bases stayed unmatched. Germline-derived CDR1 and CDR2 are WNHNN and SYGVQD (reference sequence). The CDR3 region is CASSKNPGLALYNEQFF. DNA of the CDR3: TGCGCCAGCAGTAAAAATCCAGGACTAGCGCTATACAATGAGCAGTTCTTC.

The V gene is TRBV4-1, the J gene TRBJ2-1; 7 bases are shared with TRBD1. The junction had 10 bases not matched to a gene; V was cut back by 7 bases and J by 10 bases. The CDR3 spans 13 residues. The germline gives CDR1 MGHRA, CDR2 YSYEKL. The CDR3 sequence: CASTPEGAREQFF. The DNA for the CDR3 is TGCGCCAGCACCCCAGAGGGGGCCCGCGAGCAGTTCTTC.

The chain uses TRBV27 and TRBJ2-7, with a possible D match to TRBD1 (5 bases). Trimming removed 9 bases at V and 6 bases at J, with 15 bases between. The CDR3 has 12 residues. CDR1 and CDR2 (germline): MNHEY, SMNVEV (reference sequence). The CDR3 DNA reads TGTGCCAGACAAGGGGATTTCTGCGAGCAGTACTTC. This codes for CARQGDFCEQYF.

The chain combines TRBV19 with TRBJ2-2; D ambiguous. The CDR3 runs 12 residues. Trimming pared 5 bases from V and 6 bases from J, leaving 7 bases between. Germline lookup yields CDR1 LNHDA and CDR2 SQIVND (reference sequence). The CDR3 loop reads CASSSYSGELFF. Written as DNA, the CDR3 is TGTGCCAGTAGTTCCTATTCCGGGGAGCTGTTTTTT.

Of note for this clone: Germline and junction disagree at one end, which may indicate a read error. This chain uses TRBV11-3 with TRBJ1-2; no clear D. This CDR3 spans 11 amino acids. The germline V gene has CDR1 SGHNT and CDR2 YENEEA. The CDR3 sequence is CASSLGGRSAF. In nucleotides, the CDR3 is TGTGCCAGCAGCTTAGGCGGCCGCTCGGCCTTC.